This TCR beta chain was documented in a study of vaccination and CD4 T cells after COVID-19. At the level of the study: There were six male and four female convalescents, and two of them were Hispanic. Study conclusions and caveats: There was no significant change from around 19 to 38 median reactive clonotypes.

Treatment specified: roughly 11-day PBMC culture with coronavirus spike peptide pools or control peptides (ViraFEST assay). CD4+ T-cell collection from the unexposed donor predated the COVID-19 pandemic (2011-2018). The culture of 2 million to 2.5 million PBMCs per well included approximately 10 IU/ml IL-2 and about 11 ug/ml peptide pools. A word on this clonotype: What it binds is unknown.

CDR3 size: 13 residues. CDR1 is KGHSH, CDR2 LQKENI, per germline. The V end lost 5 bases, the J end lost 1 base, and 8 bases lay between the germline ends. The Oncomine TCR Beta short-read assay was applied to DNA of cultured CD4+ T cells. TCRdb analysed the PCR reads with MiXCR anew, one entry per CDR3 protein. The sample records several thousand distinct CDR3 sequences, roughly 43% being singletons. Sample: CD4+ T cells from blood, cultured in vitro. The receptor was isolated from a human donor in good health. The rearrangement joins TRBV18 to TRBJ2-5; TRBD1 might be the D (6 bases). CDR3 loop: CASSKDSQETQYF. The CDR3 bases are TGTGCCAGCTCAAAGGACAGCCAAGAGACCCAGTACTTC.